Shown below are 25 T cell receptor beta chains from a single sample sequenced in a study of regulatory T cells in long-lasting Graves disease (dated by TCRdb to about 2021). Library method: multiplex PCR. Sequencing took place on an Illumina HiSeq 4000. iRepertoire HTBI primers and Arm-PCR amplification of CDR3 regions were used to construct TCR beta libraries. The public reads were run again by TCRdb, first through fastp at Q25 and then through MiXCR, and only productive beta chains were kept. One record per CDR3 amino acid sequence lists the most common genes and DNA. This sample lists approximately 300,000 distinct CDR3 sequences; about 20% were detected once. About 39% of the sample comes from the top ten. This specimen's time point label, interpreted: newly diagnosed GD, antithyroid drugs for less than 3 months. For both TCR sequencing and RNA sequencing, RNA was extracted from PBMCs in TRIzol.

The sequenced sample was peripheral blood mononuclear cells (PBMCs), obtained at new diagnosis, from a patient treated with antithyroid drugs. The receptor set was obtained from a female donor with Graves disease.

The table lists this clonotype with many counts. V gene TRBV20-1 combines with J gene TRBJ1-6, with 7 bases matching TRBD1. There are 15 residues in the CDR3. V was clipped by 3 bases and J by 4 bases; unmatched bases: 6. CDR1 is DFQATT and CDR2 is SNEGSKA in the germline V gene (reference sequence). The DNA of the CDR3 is TGCAGTGCTAGCTTCGGGACAGCGTATAATTCACCCCTCCACTTT. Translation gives CSASFGTAYNSPLHF.

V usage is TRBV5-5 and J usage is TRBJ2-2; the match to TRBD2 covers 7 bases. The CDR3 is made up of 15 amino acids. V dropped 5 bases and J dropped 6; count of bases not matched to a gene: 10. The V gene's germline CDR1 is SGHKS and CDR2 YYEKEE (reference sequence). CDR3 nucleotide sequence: TGTGCCAGCAGACCTAGCGGAGTGGGGGCCGGGGAGCTGTTTTTT. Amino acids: CASRPSGVGAGELFF.

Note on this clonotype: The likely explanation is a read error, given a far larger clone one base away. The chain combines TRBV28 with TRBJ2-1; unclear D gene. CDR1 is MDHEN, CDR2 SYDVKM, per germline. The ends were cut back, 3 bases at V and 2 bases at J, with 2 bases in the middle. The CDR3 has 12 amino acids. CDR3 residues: CASSFPYNEQFF. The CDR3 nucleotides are TGTGCCAGCAGTTTCCCCTACAATGAGCAGTTCTTC.

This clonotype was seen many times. CDR3 DNA sequence: TGTGCCAGCAGTTTAAAGGGTTTTAGTGAAGCTTTCTTT. Translating it yields CASSLKGFSEAFF. J is TRBJ1-1 and V is TRBV27; no clear D. Trimming removed 2 bases at V and 7 bases at J, with 11 bases between. CDR1 MNHEY and CDR2 SMNVEV come from the germline V gene (reference sequence). This CDR3 is built from 13 residues.

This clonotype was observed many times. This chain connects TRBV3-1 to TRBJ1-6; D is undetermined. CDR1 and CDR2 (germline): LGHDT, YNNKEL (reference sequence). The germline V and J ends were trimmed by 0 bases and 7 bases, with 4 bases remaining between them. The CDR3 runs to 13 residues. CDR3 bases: TGTGCCAGCAGCCAAGATCCGAATTCACCCCTCCACTTT. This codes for CASSQDPNSPLHF. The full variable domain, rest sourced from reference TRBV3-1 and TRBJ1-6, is DTAVSQTPKYLVTQMGNDKSIKCEQNLGHDTMYWYKQDSKKFLKIMFSYNNKELIINETVPNRFSPKSPDKAHLNLHINSLELGDSAVYFCASSQDPNSPLHFGNGTRLTVT.

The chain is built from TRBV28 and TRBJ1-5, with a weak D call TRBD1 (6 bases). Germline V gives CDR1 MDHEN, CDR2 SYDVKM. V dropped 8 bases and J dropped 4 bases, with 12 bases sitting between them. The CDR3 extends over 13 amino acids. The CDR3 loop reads CASGGWGNQPQHF. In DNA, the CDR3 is TGTGCCAGCGGGGGCTGGGGGAATCAGCCCCAGCATTTT.

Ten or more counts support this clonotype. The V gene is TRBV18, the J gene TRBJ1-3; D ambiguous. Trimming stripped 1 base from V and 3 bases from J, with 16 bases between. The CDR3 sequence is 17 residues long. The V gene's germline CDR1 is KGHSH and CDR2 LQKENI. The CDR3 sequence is CASSPLGQASSGNTIYF. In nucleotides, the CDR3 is TGTGCCAGCTCACCACTTGGGCAGGCGAGCAGTGGAAACACCATATATTTT.

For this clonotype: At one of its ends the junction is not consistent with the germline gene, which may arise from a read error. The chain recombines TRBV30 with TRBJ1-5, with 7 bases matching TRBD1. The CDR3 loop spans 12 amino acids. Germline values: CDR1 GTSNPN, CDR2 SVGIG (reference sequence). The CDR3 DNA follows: TGTGCCTATGACAGGGTTGATCAGCCCCTGCATTTT. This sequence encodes CAYDRVDQPLHF.

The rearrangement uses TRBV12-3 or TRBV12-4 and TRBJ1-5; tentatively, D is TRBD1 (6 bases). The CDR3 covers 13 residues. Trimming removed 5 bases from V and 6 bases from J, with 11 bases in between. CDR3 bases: TGTGCCAGCAGTGAACAGGGTGGTCAGCCCCAGCATTTT. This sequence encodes CASSEQGGQPQHF.

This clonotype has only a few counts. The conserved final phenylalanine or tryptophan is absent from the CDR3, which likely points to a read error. The CDR3 nucleotides are TGTGCCAGCAGCTGGGGGAATGAAGCTTTCTCT. Amino acids: CASSWGNEAFS. The V call is TRBV5-4, the J call TRBJ1-1; D may be TRBD1 (5 bases). V shed 3 bases and J shed 7 bases, with 7 bases lying between them. From germline, CDR1 is SGHNT and CDR2 YYREEE (reference sequence). The CDR3 is 11 residues long.

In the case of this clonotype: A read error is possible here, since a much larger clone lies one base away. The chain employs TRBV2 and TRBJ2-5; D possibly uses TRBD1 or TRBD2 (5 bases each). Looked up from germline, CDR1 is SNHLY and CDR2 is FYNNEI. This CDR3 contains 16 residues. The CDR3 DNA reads TGTGCCTGCAGTGGGGGTGCAAAAAGGGGCCAAGAGACCCAGTACTTC. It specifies CACSGGAKRGQETQYF. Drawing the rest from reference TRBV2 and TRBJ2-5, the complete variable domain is EPEVTQTPSHQVTQMGQEVILRCVPISNHLYFYWYRQILGQKVEFLVSFYNNEISEKSEIFDDQFSVERPDGSNFTLKIRSTKLEDSAMYFCACSGGAKRGQETQYFGPGTRLLVL.

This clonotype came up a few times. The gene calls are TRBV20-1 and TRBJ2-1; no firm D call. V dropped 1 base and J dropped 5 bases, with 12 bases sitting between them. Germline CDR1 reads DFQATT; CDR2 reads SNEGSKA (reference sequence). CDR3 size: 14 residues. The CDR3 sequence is CSARVRATHNEQFF. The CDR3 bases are TGCAGTGCTAGAGTTAGGGCCACCCACAATGAGCAGTTCTTC.

The CDR3 spells CASSEASGPYEQYF. In nucleotides, the CDR3 is TGCGCCAGCAGTGAAGCTAGCGGACCCTACGAGCAGTACTTC. The J gene is TRBJ2-7, the V gene TRBV10-1; 7 nucleotides align to TRBD2. Germline CDR1 and CDR2: WNHNN and SYGVQD (reference sequence). The CDR3 sequence is 14 residues long. J was trimmed by 2 bases and V by 3 bases; bases with no gene match: 4.

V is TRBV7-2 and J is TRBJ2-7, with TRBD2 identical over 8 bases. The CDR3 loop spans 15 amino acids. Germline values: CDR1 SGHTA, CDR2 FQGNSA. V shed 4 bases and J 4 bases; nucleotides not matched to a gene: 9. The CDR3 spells CASSWGAGEIYEQYF. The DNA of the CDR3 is TGTGCCAGCAGCTGGGGAGCGGGGGAGATATACGAGCAGTACTTC.

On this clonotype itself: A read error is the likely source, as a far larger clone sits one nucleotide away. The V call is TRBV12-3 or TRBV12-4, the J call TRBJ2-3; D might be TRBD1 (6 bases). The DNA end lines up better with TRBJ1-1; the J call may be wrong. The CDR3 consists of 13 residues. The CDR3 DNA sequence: TGTGCCAGCAGCATTGGGGGGGCAGGGTTAGCTTTCTTT. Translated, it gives CASSIGGAGLAFF.

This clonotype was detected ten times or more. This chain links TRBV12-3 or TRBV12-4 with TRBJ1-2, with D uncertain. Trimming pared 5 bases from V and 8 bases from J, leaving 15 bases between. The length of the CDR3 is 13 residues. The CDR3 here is CASSLAIEEGYTF. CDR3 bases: TGTGCCAGCAGTCTGGCGATAGAGGAGGGCTACACCTTC.

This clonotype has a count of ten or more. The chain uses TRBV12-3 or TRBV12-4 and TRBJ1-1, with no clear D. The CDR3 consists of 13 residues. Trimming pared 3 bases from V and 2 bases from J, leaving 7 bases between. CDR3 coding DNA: TGTGCCAGCAGTTTTTCGGAAAACACTGAAGCTTTCTTT. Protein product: CASSFSENTEAFF.

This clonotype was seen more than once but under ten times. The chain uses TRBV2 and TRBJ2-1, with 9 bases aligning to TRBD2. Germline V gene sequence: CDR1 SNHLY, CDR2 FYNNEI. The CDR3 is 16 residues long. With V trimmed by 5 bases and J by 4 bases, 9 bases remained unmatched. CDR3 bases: TGTGCCAGCAGTTACTCAGGACTAGCGCCTTACAATGAGCAGTTCTTC. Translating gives CASSYSGLAPYNEQFF.

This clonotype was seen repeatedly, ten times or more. The CDR3 loop is CASRGLIGPTSYEQYF. The CDR3 nucleotides are TGTGCCAGCAGAGGCCTAATTGGTCCCACCTCCTACGAGCAGTACTTC. The chain carries TRBV11-2 and TRBJ2-7; D is undetermined. Trimming pared 6 bases from V and 0 bases from J, leaving 18 bases between. CDR1 and CDR2 (germline): SGHAT, FQNNGV. The CDR3 contains 16 residues.

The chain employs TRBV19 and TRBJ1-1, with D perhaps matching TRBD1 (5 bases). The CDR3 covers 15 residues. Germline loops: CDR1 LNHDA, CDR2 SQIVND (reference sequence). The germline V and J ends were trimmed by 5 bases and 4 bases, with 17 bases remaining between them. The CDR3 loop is CASSFPRWGGTEAFF. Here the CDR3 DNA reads TGTGCCAGTAGTTTCCCCCGATGGGGGGGCACTGAAGCTTTCTTT.

The CDR3 DNA follows: TGTGCCAGCAGTTACGGGAAGAGGTACGAGCAGTACTTC. Translated, it gives CASSYGKRYEQYF. This chain links TRBV6-5 with TRBJ2-7; D is unclear. The V gene's germline CDR1 is MNHEY and CDR2 SVGAGI. The CDR3 consists of 13 residues. The V end lost 2 bases, the J end lost 4 bases, and 9 bases lay between the germline ends.

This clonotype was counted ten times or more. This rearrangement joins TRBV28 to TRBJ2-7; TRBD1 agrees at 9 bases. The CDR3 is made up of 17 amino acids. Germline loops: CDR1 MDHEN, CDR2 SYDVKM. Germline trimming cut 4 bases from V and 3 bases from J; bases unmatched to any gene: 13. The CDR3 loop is CASSSGVQGALLYEQYF. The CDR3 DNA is TGTGCCAGCAGTTCAGGGGTACAGGGGGCGTTGCTCTACGAGCAGTACTTC.

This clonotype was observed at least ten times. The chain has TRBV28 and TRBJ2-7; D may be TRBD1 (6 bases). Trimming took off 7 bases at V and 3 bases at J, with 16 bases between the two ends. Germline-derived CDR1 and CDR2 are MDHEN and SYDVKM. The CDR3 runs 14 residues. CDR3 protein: CASTSGDTRYEQYF. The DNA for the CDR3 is TGTGCCAGCACCTCAGGGGACACCCGCTACGAGCAGTACTTC.

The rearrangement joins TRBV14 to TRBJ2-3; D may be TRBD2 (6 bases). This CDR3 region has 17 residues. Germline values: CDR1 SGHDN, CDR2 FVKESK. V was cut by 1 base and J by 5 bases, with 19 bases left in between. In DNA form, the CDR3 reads TGTGCCAGCAGCCAAGGGGTCTTAGCGGCTGCTTTAGATACGCAGTATTTT. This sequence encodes CASSQGVLAAALDTQYF.

CDR3 residues: CASSESRHAKGEKLFF. CDR3 nucleotides: TGTGCCAGCAGTGAAAGTCGACACGCGAAGGGTGAAAAACTGTTTTTT. V and J are TRBV2 and TRBJ1-4; D unclear. Germline assignment: CDR1 SNHLY and CDR2 FYNNEI. The CDR3 runs 16 residues. Trimming stripped 2 bases from V and 7 bases from J, with 17 bases between.